This T cell receptor beta chain originates from a study of T cell responses to AZD1222 COVID-19 vaccine. From germline, CDR1 is MNHEY and CDR2 SVGAGI. The CDR3 sequence is 13 residues long. Trimming cost V 4 bases and J 3 bases; bases outside gene matches: 0. The assay was immunoSEQ multiplex PCR, and TCRdb's table has in-frame clones only and misses some. The sample yields under 100,000 clones, 92% seen once. This specimen consisted of peripheral blood, obtained on day 0 of MenACWY control vaccination. This sequence originates from an adult in good health. The chain links TRBV6-5 to TRBJ2-1; 7 bases agree with TRBD2. DNA of the CDR3: TGTGCCAGCAGTTTAGCGGGCTACAATGAGCAGTTCTTC. Amino acid sequence: CASSLAGYNEQFF.